These 8 T cell receptor beta chains originate from one sample sequenced in a study of molecular identifiers for immune sequencing clone quantification. TCRdb independently ran MiXCR on the PCR reads; one entry per CDR3 protein. Of over 600,000 distinct CDR3 sequences in the sample, just under 20% were seen once. Sample: naive CD8+ T cells from blood, with Jurkat cell RNA spiked in. Documented subset: FACS-sorted CD8+CD4-CCR7+CD45RA+ naive T cells. These receptors all stem from a human donor in good health. Some libraries in this study had Jurkat cell RNA spiked in.

The chain is built from TRBV20-1 and TRBJ2-7, with D unclear. This CDR3 contains 14 residues. V shed 0 bases and J shed 0 bases, with 9 bases lying between them. Germline values: CDR1 DFQATT, CDR2 SNEGSKA (reference sequence). The CDR3 sequence is CSARDNGRSYEQYF. The CDR3 nucleotides read TGCAGTGCTAGAGACAACGGGCGCTCCTACGAGCAGTACTTC.

The V and J genes are TRBV7-6 and TRBJ2-1; possibly TRBD1 for D (6 bases). With 4 bases removed from V and 2 bases from J, the gap between germline ends came to 12 bases. Germline loops: CDR1 SGHVS, CDR2 FNYEAQ. The length of the CDR3 is 15 residues. This CDR3 is CASSSKQGTYNEQFF. In DNA form, the CDR3 reads TGTGCCAGCAGCTCAAAACAGGGAACCTACAATGAGCAGTTCTTC.

V gene TRBV30 combines with J gene TRBJ2-3; D gene unclear. This CDR3 region has 15 residues. Germline V gene sequence: CDR1 GTSNPN, CDR2 SVGIG (reference sequence). V lost 0 bases to trimming and J lost 3 bases, with 13 bases between them. The CDR3, as DNA: TGTGCCTGGAGTGTAGGCGATGGGTATACAGATACGCAGTATTTT. Its translation: CAWSVGDGYTDTQYF.

In its sample, this clonotype was seen many times. This sequence joins TRBV30 and TRBJ1-1; D gene uncertain. The CDR3 extends over 12 amino acids. The ends were cut back, 1 base at V and 5 bases at J, with 8 bases in the middle. Germline V lookup: CDR1 GTSNPN, CDR2 SVGIG (reference sequence). The chain's CDR3 is CAWSDGLTEAFF. CDR3 in DNA: TGTGCCTGGAGTGACGGACTTACTGAAGCTTTCTTT. Supplemented by reference TRBV30 and TRBJ1-1, the full variable domain reads SQTIHQWPATLVQPVGSPLSLECTVEGTSNPNLYWYRQAAGRGLQLLFYSVGIGQISSEVPQNLSASRPQDRQFILSSKKLLLSDSGFYLCAWSDGLTEAFFGQGTRLTVV.

This clonotype turned up a few times. The junction and the germline gene differ at one end; a read error may be behind it. The chain carries TRBV20-1 and TRBJ2-7; D might be TRBD1 or TRBD2, each matching 5 bases. CDR3 length equals 14 residues. CDR1 and CDR2 (germline): DFQATT, SNEGSKA (reference sequence). CDR3 amino acids: CSADSGTPSCEQYF. The CDR3 DNA follows: TGCAGTGCAGACTCCGGGACCCCATCCTGCGAGCAGTACTTC.

CDR3 nucleotides: TGCAGTGCCCTCGGGACAGGGACCGACGAGCAGTACTTC. Its translation is CSALGTGTDEQYF. The chain employs TRBV20-1 and TRBJ2-7; 9 nucleotides line up with TRBD1. The V gene's germline CDR1 is DFQATT and CDR2 SNEGSKA (reference sequence). The CDR3 contains 13 residues. With V trimmed by 6 bases and J by 5 bases, 8 bases remained unmatched.

This clonotype was found many times. The CDR3 here is CASSSDWTDTQYF. For the CDR3, the DNA is TGTGCCAGCAGTTCGGACTGGACAGATACGCAGTATTTT. V usage is TRBV7-9 and J usage is TRBJ2-3; D is perhaps TRBD2 (5 bases). The V gene lost 6 bases and the J gene lost 3 bases, with 10 bases spanning the gap. This CDR3 spans 13 amino acids. CDR1 SEHNR and CDR2 FQNEAQ come from the germline V gene (reference sequence).

The chain joins TRBV12-3 or TRBV12-4 to TRBJ1-5; D gene uncertain. Trimming removed 1 base from V and 9 bases from J, with 10 bases in between. The CDR3 covers 13 residues. The CDR3 DNA reads TGTGCCAGCAGTTTAGGGGGTTTACGGCCCCAGCATTTT. This gives the protein CASSLGGLRPQHF.